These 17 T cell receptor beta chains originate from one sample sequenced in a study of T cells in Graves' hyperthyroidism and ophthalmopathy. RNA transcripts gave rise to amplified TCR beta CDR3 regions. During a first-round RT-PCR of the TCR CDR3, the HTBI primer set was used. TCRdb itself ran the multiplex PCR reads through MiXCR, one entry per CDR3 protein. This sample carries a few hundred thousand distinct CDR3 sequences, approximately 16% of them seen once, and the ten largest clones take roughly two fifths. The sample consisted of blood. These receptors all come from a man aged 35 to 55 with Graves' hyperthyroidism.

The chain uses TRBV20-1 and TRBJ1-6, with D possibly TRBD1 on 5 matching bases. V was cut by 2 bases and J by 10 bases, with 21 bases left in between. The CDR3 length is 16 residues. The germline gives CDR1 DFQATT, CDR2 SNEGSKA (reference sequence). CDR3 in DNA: TGCAGTGCTAGATCCTTTACAAAGTCGACAGAATCACCCCTCCACTTT. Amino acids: CSARSFTKSTESPLHF.

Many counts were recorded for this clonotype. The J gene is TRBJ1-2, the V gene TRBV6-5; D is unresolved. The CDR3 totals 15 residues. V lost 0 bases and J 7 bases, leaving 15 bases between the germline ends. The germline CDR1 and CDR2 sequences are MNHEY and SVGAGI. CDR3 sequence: CASSYSAVFPSGYTF. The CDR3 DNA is TGTGCCAGCAGTTACTCGGCGGTCTTCCCGAGTGGCTACACCTTC.

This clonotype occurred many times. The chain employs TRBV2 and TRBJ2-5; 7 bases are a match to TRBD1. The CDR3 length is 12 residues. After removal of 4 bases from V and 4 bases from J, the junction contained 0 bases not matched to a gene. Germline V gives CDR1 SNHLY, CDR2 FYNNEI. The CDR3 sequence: CASSGQGETQYF. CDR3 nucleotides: TGTGCCAGCAGTGGACAGGGAGAGACCCAGTACTTC.

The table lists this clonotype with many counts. The CDR3, as DNA: TGTGCCAGCAGCATAGGACAGGGGCGAGAGACCCAGTACTTC. Translation gives CASSIGQGRETQYF. This rearrangement joins TRBV7-8 to TRBJ2-5, with 9 bases identical to TRBD1. The CDR3 loop spans 14 amino acids. V lost 5 bases to trimming and J lost 4 bases; unmatched junction nucleotides: 5. Germline V CDR1 and CDR2: SGHVS, FQNEAQ.

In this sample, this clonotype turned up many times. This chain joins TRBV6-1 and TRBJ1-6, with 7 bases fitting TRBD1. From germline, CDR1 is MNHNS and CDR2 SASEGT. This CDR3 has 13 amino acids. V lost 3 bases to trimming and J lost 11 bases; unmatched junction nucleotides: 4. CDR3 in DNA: TGTGCCAGCAGTGATGACAGGGTGACACCCCTCCACTTT. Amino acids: CASSDDRVTPLHF.

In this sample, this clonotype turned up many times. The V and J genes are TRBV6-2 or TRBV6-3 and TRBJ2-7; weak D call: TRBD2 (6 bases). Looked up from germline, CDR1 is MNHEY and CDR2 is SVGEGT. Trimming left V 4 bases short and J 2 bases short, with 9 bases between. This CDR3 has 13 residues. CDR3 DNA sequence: TGTGCCAGCAGTTGGAGGGGCCCCTACGAGCAGTACTTC. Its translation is CASSWRGPYEQYF.

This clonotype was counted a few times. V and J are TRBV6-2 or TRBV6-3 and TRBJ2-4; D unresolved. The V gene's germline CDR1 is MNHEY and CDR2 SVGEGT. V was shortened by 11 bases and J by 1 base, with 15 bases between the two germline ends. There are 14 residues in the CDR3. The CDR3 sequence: CAQLPARAKNIQYF. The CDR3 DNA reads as TGTGCCCAGCTCCCGGCCAGGGCCAAAAACATTCAGTACTTC.

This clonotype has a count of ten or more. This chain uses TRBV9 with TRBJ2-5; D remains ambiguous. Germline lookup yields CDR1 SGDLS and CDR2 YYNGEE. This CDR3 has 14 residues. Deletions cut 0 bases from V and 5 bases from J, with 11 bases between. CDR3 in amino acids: CASSVAPSAETQYF. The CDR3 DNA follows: TGTGCCAGCAGCGTAGCCCCTAGTGCTGAGACCCAGTACTTC.

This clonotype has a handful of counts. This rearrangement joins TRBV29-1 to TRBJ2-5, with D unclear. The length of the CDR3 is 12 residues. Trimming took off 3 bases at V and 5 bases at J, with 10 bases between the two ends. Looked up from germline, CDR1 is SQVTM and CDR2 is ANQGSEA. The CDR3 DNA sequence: TGCAGCGTTGAGACTGTTGGTGAGACCCAGTACTTC. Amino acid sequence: CSVETVGETQYF.

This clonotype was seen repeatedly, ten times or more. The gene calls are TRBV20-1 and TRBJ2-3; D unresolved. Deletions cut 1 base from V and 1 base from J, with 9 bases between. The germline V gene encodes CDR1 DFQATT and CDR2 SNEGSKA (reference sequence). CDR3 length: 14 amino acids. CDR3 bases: TGCAGTGCTAGAGGGTTGGCTCGCACAGATACGCAGTATTTT. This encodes CSARGLARTDTQYF.

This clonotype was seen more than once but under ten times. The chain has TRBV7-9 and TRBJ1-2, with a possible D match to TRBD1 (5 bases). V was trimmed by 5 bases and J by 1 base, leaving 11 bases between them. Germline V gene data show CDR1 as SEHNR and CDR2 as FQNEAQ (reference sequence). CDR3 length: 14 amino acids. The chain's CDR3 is CASSALDSNYGYTF. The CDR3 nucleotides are TGTGCCAGCAGCGCGCTTGACAGTAACTATGGCTACACCTTC.

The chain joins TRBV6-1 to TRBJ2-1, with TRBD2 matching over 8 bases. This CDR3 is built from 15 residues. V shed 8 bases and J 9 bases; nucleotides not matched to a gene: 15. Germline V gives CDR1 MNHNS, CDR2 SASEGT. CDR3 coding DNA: TGTGCCAGCTTTCCCCGGGGGGGTTTAAAAGCTGAGCAGTTCTTC. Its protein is CASFPRGGLKAEQFF.

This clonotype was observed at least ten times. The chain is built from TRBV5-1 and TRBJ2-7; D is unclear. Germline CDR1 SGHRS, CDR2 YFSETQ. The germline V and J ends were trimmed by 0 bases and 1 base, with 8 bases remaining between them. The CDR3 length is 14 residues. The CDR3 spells CASSLGYTSYEQYF. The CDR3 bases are TGCGCCAGCAGCTTGGGGTACACATCCTACGAGCAGTACTTC. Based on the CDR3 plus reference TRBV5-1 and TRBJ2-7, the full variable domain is KAGVTQTPRYLIKTRGQQVTLSCSPISGHRSVSWYQQTPGQGLQFLFEYFSETQRNKGNFPGRFSGRQFSNSRSEMNVSTLELGDSALYLCASSLGYTSYEQYFGPGTRLTVT.

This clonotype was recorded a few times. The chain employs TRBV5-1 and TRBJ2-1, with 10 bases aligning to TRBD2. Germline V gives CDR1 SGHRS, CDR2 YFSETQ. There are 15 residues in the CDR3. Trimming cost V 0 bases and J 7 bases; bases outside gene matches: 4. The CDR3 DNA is TGCGCCAGCAGCTTGGATAGCGGGGGGAGGAATGAGCAGTTCTTC. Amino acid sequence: CASSLDSGGRNEQFF.

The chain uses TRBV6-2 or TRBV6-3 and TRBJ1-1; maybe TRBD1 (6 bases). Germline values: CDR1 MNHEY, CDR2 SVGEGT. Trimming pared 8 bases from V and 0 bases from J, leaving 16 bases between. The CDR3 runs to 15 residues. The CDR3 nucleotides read TGTGCCAGCCAAATACCGGACAGCATGAACACTGAAGCTTTCTTT. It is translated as CASQIPDSMNTEAFF.

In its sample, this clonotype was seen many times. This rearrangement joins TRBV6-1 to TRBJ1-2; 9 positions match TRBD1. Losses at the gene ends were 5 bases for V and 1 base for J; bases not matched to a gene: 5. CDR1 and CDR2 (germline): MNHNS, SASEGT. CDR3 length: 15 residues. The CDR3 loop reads CASSNRDRDNYGYTF. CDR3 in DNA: TGTGCCAGCAGTAACCGGGACAGGGATAACTATGGCTACACCTTC.

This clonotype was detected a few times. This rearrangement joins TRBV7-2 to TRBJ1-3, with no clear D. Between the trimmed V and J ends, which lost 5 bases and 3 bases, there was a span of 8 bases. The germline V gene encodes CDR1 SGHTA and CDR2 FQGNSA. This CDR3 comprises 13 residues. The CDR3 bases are TGTGCCAGCAGCGGCCGAGATGGAAACACCATATATTTT. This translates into CASSGRDGNTIYF.